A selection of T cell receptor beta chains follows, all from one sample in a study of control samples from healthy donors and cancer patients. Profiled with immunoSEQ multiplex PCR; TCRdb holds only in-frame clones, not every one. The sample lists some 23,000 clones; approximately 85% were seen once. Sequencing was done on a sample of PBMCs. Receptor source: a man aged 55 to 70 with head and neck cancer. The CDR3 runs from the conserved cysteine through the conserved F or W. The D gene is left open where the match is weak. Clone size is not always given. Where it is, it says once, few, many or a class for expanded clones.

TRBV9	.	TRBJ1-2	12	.	TGTGCCAGCAGCATGGAGGATACGCGCTACACCTTC	CASSMEDTRYTF
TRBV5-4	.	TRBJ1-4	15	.	TGTGCCAGCAGCTGGAAAGGGGACGCTAATGAAAAACTGTTTTTT	CASSWKGDANEKLFF
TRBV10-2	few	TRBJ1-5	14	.	TGCGCCAGCAGTGAGTCTTACGGGAAGAAGCCCCAGCATTTT	CASSESYGKKPQHF
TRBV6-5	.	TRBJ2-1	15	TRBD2	TGTGCCAGCACCGATGGTAGCGGGAGGAGAGAGGAGCAGTTCTTC	CASTDGSGRREEQFF
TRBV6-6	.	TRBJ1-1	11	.	TGTGCCAGCAACGTAAACACTGAAGCTTTCTTT	CASNVNTEAFF
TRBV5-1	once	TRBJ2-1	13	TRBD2	TGCGCCAGCAGCCCGGGAGGCGACAATGAGCAGTTCTTC	CASSPGGDNEQFF
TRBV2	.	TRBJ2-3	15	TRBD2	TGTGCCACCCAGCCCCGGGGGGGGCTTTTGGATACGCAGTATTTT	CATQPRGGLLDTQYF
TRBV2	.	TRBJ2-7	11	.	TGTGCCAGCAGTGGAGACAGATATAAGTACTTC	CASSGDRYKYF
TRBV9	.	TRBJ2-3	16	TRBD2	TGTGCCAGCAGTGAGTCTAGCGGGAGATACACAGATACGCAGTATTTT	CASSESSGRYTDTQYF
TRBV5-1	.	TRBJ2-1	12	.	TGCGCCAGCAACTTAGCGGACAATGAGCAGTTCTTC	CASNLADNEQFF
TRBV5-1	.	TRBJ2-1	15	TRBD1	TGCGCCAGCAGCCTGACAGGGGTTGGGTACAATGAGCAGTTCTTC	CASSLTGVGYNEQFF
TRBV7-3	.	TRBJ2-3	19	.	TGTGCCAGCAGCTTAAAGAGAGGCGACTCCAGAGGGGCCACAGATACGCAGTATTTT	CASSLKRGDSRGATDTQYF
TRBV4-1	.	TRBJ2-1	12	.	TGCGCCAGCAGCCAAGACTACAATGAGCAGTTCTTC	CASSQDYNEQFF
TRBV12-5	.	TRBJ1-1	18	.	TGTGCTAGTGGTTCCGGGGGGTGGGGAACAGGAATGAACACTGAAGCTTTCTTT	CASGSGGWGTGMNTEAFF
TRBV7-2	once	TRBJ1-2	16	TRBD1	TGTGCCAGCAGCTTAGTCGGGACAGGGACGTCCTATGGCTACACCTTC	CASSLVGTGTSYGYTF
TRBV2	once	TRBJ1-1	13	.	TGTGCCAGCAGTGAATCACAGTGGTCTGAAGCTTTCTTT	CASSESQWSEAFF
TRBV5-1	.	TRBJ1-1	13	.	TGCGCCAGCAGCTTGGACCCGAACACTGAAGCTTTCTTT	CASSLDPNTEAFF
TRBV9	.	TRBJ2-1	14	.	TGTGCCAGCAGCGTCTACCTGGGGTACAATGAGCAGTTCTTC	CASSVYLGYNEQFF
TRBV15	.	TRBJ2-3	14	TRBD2	TGTGCCACCAGCAGACGATCGGGGAGGGGTACGCAGTATTTT	CATSRRSGRGTQYF
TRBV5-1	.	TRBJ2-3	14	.	TGCGCCAGCAGCTCGGGTTCAGGGACAGATACGCAGTATTTT	CASSSGSGTDTQYF
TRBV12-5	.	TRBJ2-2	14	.	TGTGCTAGTGCCGGGGTCAGGGGAACCGGGGAGCTGTTTTTT	CASAGVRGTGELFF
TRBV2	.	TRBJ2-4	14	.	TGTGCCAGCAGTGAAGACAGACAGTTAAACATTCAGTACTTC	CASSEDRQLNIQYF
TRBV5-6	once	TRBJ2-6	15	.	TGTGCCAGCAGCTACCGGCCCTCTGGGGCCAACGTCCTGACTTTC	CASSYRPSGANVLTF
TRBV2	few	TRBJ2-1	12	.	TGTGCCAGCAGTGAAGGTTGGGATGAGCAGTTCTTC	CASSEGWDEQFF